This passage covers 30 T cell receptor beta chains from one sample sequenced in a study of T cells in Graves' hyperthyroidism and ophthalmopathy (dated by TCRdb to between 2018 and 2021). The library was generated by multiplex PCR. Sequencing used an Illumina HiSeq 2000. TCR beta CDR3 regions were amplified from RNA transcripts. A first-round RT-PCR of the TCR CDR3 used the HTBI primer set with the Qiagen OneStep RT-PCR kit. The public reads were reanalyzed by TCRdb: fastp trimming at Q25, MiXCR alignment, in-frame beta chains only. Rows with a matching CDR3 protein are joined into one entry that keeps the most common DNA and genes. The sample table shows 350,000 to 400,000 distinct CDR3 sequences, and 15% to 20% are seen once. About 3.7% of the sample is held by the ten biggest clonotypes. Sequenced: blood. Receptors were obtained from a woman between 18 and 29 years old with Graves' hyperthyroidism.

This chain's CDR3 is CSAHEGGGLAGAETQYF. In DNA, the CDR3 is TGCAGTGCCCACGAGGGGGGGGGACTAGCGGGGGCCGAGACCCAGTACTTC. V gene TRBV20-1 combines with J gene TRBJ2-5, with 14 nucleotides matching TRBD2. This CDR3 comprises 17 residues. Trimming removed 6 bases from V and 5 bases from J; junction bases left unmatched: 14. CDR1 and CDR2 from the germline V gene are DFQATT and SNEGSKA (reference sequence).

This clonotype was counted many times. The rearrangement joins TRBV20-1 to TRBJ2-2; 10 nucleotides align to TRBD2. Germline CDR1 reads DFQATT; CDR2 reads SNEGSKA (reference sequence). Trimming removed 5 bases from V and 3 bases from J; junction bases left unmatched: 12. The CDR3 contains 17 residues. CDR3 nucleotide sequence: TGCAGTGCTCCCAAGCGGGCTAGCGGGGGCCACACCGGGGAGCTGTTTTTT. This codes for CSAPKRASGGHTGELFF.

The chain recombines TRBV6-4 with TRBJ1-2; D unclear. This CDR3 comprises 14 residues. The germline gives CDR1 MRHNA, CDR2 SNTAGT. The germline V and J ends were trimmed by 8 bases and 8 bases, with 21 bases remaining between them. The CDR3 region has the DNA TGTGCCAGCTTCTCCCCGACCTGGAGAGACGGCTACACCTTC. This codes for CASFSPTWRDGYTF.

This clonotype was detected ten times or more. This sequence joins TRBV11-2 and TRBJ2-5, with D possibly called TRBD1 or TRBD2 (5 bases each). The V gene lost 5 bases and the J gene lost 1 base, with 11 bases spanning the gap. Per the germline V gene, CDR1 is SGHAT and CDR2 is FQNNGV. This CDR3 is built from 14 residues. The CDR3 DNA reads TGTGCCAGCAGCCCCGGGGCGATCCAAGAGACCCAGTACTTC. This sequence encodes CASSPGAIQETQYF. The whole variable domain, filled in from reference TRBV11-2 and TRBJ2-5, reads EAGVAQSPRYKIIEKRQSVAFWCNPISGHATLYWYQQILGQGPKLLIQFQNNGVVDDSQLPKDRFSAERLKGVDSTLKIQPAKLEDSAVYLCASSPGAIQETQYFGPGTRLLVL.

The CDR3 sequence is CASEGPGVGSGGSGNTIYF. CDR3 coding DNA: TGTGCCAGCGAGGGCCCAGGGGTGGGCTCCGGGGGCTCTGGAAACACCATATATTTT. V is TRBV6-2 or TRBV6-3 and J is TRBJ1-3; D is possibly TRBD1 (6 bases). The ends were cut back, 8 bases at V and 0 bases at J, with 26 bases in the middle. The germline CDR1 and CDR2 sequences are MNHEY and SVGEGT. The CDR3 consists of 19 residues.

The table lists this clonotype with many counts. The CDR3 nucleotides read TGTGCCAGCAGCGAGCAGAACAGCTATGGCTACACCTTC. Translating it yields CASSEQNSYGYTF. This chain connects TRBV5-5 to TRBJ1-2; D is undetermined. The CDR3 is 13 residues long. V was clipped by 4 bases and J by 4 bases, with 11 bases between them. Looked up from germline, CDR1 is SGHKS and CDR2 is YYEKEE (reference sequence).

This chain joins TRBV30 and TRBJ2-2, with unresolved D. V was pared by 4 bases and J by 4 bases, with 10 bases between. The CDR3 extends over 13 amino acids. CDR1 GTSNPN and CDR2 SVGIG come from the germline V gene (reference sequence). The CDR3 coding sequence is TGTGCCTGGAAGAGGTTGGCCACCGGGGAGCTGTTTTTT. Translated, it gives CAWKRLATGELFF.

This clonotype has a count of ten or more. The rearrangement joins TRBV6-2 or TRBV6-3 to TRBJ1-5, with D unclear. The CDR3 has 12 residues. Looked up from germline, CDR1 is MNHEY and CDR2 is SVGEGT. Trimming left V 2 bases short and J 7 bases short, with 6 bases between. The CDR3 DNA reads TGTGCCAGCAGTTACGGTGGGCAGCCCCAGCATTTT. This gives the protein CASSYGGQPQHF.

This clonotype has at least ten counts. The chain carries TRBV6-1 and TRBJ2-6, with TRBD1 matching 7 bases. CDR1 is MNHNS, CDR2 SASEGT, per germline. The length of the CDR3 is 15 residues. V shed 6 bases, J shed 2 bases, and the junction held 4 bases outside the gene matches. CDR3: CASRITGAGANVLTF. The CDR3 DNA reads TGTGCCAGCAGGATTACAGGGGCTGGGGCCAACGTCCTGACTTTC.

The chain carries TRBV10-3 and TRBJ2-2, with D possibly matching TRBD2 (6 bases). The V gene lost 6 bases and the J gene lost 1 base, with 15 bases spanning the gap. Germline V gives CDR1 ENHRY, CDR2 SYGVKD. CDR3 size: 16 residues. CDR3: CAIRALGTLNTGELFF. The CDR3 DNA reads TGTGCCATCAGGGCTCTGGGGACTTTGAACACCGGGGAGCTGTTTTTT.

This clonotype was counted at least ten times. This sequence joins TRBV18 and TRBJ1-5; D ambiguous. V lost 3 bases, J lost 6 bases, and 15 bases lay in between. CDR3 size: 15 residues. CDR1 and CDR2 from the germline V gene are KGHSH and LQKENI. CDR3: CASSPPEGSSQPQHF. The CDR3 bases are TGTGCCAGCTCACCCCCCGAGGGATCTAGTCAGCCCCAGCATTTT.

This clonotype was detected ten times or more. This chain links TRBV6-5 with TRBJ2-5; D is unresolved. The CDR3 is 16 residues long. Looked up from germline, CDR1 is MNHEY and CDR2 is SVGAGI. V lost 2 bases and J lost 5, with 18 bases in between. The DNA for the CDR3 is TGTGCCAGCAGTTACCGAGGAAAATACACCGGGGAGACCCAGTACTTC. Amino acids: CASSYRGKYTGETQYF.

This clonotype occurred many times. V gene TRBV12-5 combines with J gene TRBJ1-2, with 12 bases matching TRBD1. Germline V CDR1 and CDR2: LGHNT, FRNRAP. Trimming took 6 bases from V and 4 from J; bases not matched to a gene: 9. CDR3 length: 16 residues. The CDR3 DNA sequence: TGTGCTAGTGGAACGACCGGGACAGGGGGCCCCTATGGCTACACCTTC. Translating gives CASGTTGTGGPYGYTF.

In its sample, this clonotype was seen many times. The chain is built from TRBV12-3 or TRBV12-4 and TRBJ1-2; the D gene is possibly TRBD1 (6 bases). V lost 5 bases and J 1 base, leaving 14 bases between the germline ends. The CDR3 is made up of 15 amino acids. In DNA, the CDR3 is TGTGCCAGCAGTCCGTCGCGCAGGGGTAACTATGGCTACACCTTC. Translated, it gives CASSPSRRGNYGYTF.

The chain links TRBV12-3 or TRBV12-4 to TRBJ1-2; weak D call: TRBD1 (6 bases). The V end lost 6 bases, the J end lost 2 bases, and 13 bases lay between the germline ends. The length of the CDR3 is 14 residues. CDR3 region: CASRGTGTNYGYTF. CDR3 nucleotides: TGTGCCAGCAGGGGAACAGGGACCAACTATGGCTACACCTTC.

This clonotype was recorded at least ten times. V is TRBV2 and J is TRBJ1-2, with D possibly matching TRBD1 (5 bases). V dropped 5 bases and J dropped 4 bases, with 14 bases sitting between them. The CDR3 is made up of 14 amino acids. The germline V gene has CDR1 SNHLY and CDR2 FYNNEI. The CDR3 here is CASSLTTETYGYTF. The CDR3 region has the DNA TGTGCCAGCAGTCTTACGACAGAGACCTATGGCTACACCTTC.

This clonotype was detected ten times or more. The V and J genes are TRBV10-3 and TRBJ1-1; weak D call: TRBD1 (5 bases). CDR3 length equals 14 residues. Germline CDR1 reads ENHRY; CDR2 reads SYGVKD. Trimming removed 3 bases at V and 3 bases at J, with 11 bases between. The CDR3 DNA sequence: TGTGCCATCAGTGACCCAGGCAGGGACACTGAAGCTTTCTTT. The encoded protein is CAISDPGRDTEAFF.

The rearrangement joins TRBV12-5 to TRBJ1-1; D call uncertain. V dropped 6 bases and J dropped 7 bases, with 12 bases sitting between them. Germline CDR1 is LGHNT and CDR2 is FRNRAP. This CDR3 has 12 residues. In DNA, the CDR3 is TGTGCTAGTGGAGTTTGGGAGGGTGAAGCTTTCTTT. The encoded protein is CASGVWEGEAFF.

As to this clonotype: A junction end diverges from the germline sequence, so it may reflect a read error. The V call is TRBV2, the J call TRBJ2-7, with 11 bases aligning to TRBD2. The CDR3 runs 13 residues. Per the germline V gene, CDR1 is SNHLY and CDR2 is FYNNEI. CDR3 loop: CASSEGLAERLNF. The CDR3 DNA reads TGTGCCAGCAGTGAGGGACTAGCGGAGAGGTTGAACTTC.

This clonotype turned up a few times. The genes are TRBV29-1 and TRBJ2-7; 9 nucleotides agree with TRBD1. This CDR3 is built from 13 residues. Looked up from germline, CDR1 is SQVTM and CDR2 is ANQGSEA. With V trimmed by 7 bases and J by 5 bases, 9 bases remained unmatched. The CDR3 nucleotides are TGCAGCGGGCCCGGGACAGGGATTCACGAGCAGTACTTC. It is translated as CSGPGTGIHEQYF.

At least ten counts were recorded for this clonotype. The chain is built from TRBV4-1 and TRBJ2-7, with 9 bases identical to TRBD1. Germline-derived CDR1 and CDR2 are MGHRA and YSYEKL. V lost 5 bases to trimming and J lost 2 bases; unmatched junction nucleotides: 13. CDR3 length: 17 amino acids. The CDR3 region has the DNA TGCGCCAGCAGCGTACCGAGGAGGGGACAGGGCGCCTACGAGCAGTACTTC. This encodes CASSVPRRGQGAYEQYF.

In this sample, this clonotype turned up many times. The rearrangement joins TRBV29-1 to TRBJ1-5; D gene ambiguous. Germline CDR1 and CDR2: SQVTM and ANQGSEA. The V gene lost 5 bases and the J gene lost 6 bases, with 14 bases spanning the gap. This CDR3 region has 13 residues. In nucleotides, the CDR3 is TGCAGCGTTTCCAATGGTGGGTCTCAGCCCCAGCATTTT. Its protein product is CSVSNGGSQPQHF.

The chain employs TRBV6-1 and TRBJ1-3; D is undetermined. This CDR3 is built from 13 residues. The germline V gene has CDR1 MNHNS and CDR2 SASEGT. Trimming shortened V by 3 bases and J by 4 bases, and 7 bases separated the two germline ends. The CDR3 DNA is TGTGCCAGCAGTGATATGCTCGGAAACACCATATATTTT. Its protein is CASSDMLGNTIYF.

There are many counts of this clonotype. V is TRBV6-5 and J is TRBJ1-3; 7 nucleotides align to TRBD1. CDR1 and CDR2 (germline): MNHEY, SVGAGI. Unmatched junction bases numbered 7, after V lost 10 bases and J lost 4 bases. This CDR3 contains 13 residues. CDR3 loop: CATVGGRGNTIYF. DNA of the CDR3: TGTGCCACGGTAGGGGGCCGCGGAAACACCATATATTTT.

This clonotype occurred many times. This chain links TRBV7-2 with TRBJ2-7; 8 positions agree with TRBD1. J was trimmed by 6 bases and V by 3 bases; bases with no gene match: 7. The CDR3 has 14 amino acids. Germline CDR1 reads SGHTA; CDR2 reads FQGNSA. This CDR3 is CASSLEWTGTEQYF. The DNA for the CDR3 is TGTGCCAGCAGCTTGGAGTGGACAGGGACCGAGCAGTACTTC.

This clonotype was detected many times. The chain employs TRBV10-3 and TRBJ2-2; D may be TRBD2 (6 bases). Deletions cut 6 bases from V and 5 bases from J, with 13 bases between. The V gene's germline CDR1 is ENHRY and CDR2 SYGVKD. The CDR3 is made up of 14 amino acids. CDR3 in amino acids: CAIRGDRGTGELFF. CDR3 DNA sequence: TGTGCCATCAGGGGAGATCGGGGGACCGGGGAGCTGTTTTTT.

This clonotype came up many times. This chain uses TRBV15 with TRBJ1-1; the D is unclear. Trimming removed 3 bases at V and 4 bases at J, with 12 bases between. Per the germline V gene, CDR1 is LNHNV and CDR2 is YYDKDF (reference sequence). The CDR3 spans 14 residues. CDR3 sequence: CATSRDSWGTEAFF. CDR3 bases: TGTGCCACCAGCAGGGATTCTTGGGGCACTGAAGCTTTCTTT.

This clonotype appeared a single time. The CDR3 nucleotides read TGTGCCAGCAGCGAGACAGGGTGGGCCGGCGATGGCTACACCTTC. It specifies CASSETGWAGDGYTF. The chain carries TRBV11-2 and TRBJ1-2; 7 bases are shared with TRBD1. Trimming removed 5 bases from V and 6 bases from J; junction bases left unmatched: 12. There are 15 residues in the CDR3. Per germline, CDR1 SGHAT and CDR2 FQNNGV.

This clonotype was seen ten or more times. CDR3 in DNA: TGTGCCAGCAGTTACTCGCCTTGGACAGGGAACGGCTACACCTTC. Protein product: CASSYSPWTGNGYTF. J is TRBJ1-2 and V is TRBV6-5, with 8 bases that match TRBD1. This CDR3 has 15 amino acids. From germline, CDR1 is MNHEY and CDR2 SVGAGI. With V trimmed by 0 bases and J by 8 bases, 8 bases remained unmatched.

The sample holds many counts of this clonotype. The V call is TRBV6-1, the J call TRBJ1-1; 7 bases map to TRBD1. Germline lookup yields CDR1 MNHNS and CDR2 SASEGT. Trimming at V came to 6 bases and at J to 3 bases, leaving 7 bases not matched to a gene. CDR3 length equals 14 residues. The CDR3 is CASSWDSSDTEAFF. The CDR3 nucleotides read TGTGCCAGCAGCTGGGACAGTTCGGACACTGAAGCTTTCTTT.